Listed below are T cell receptor beta chains from one sample, sequenced in a study of T cell responses to AZD1222 COVID-19 vaccine. Clones were sequenced by immunoSEQ multiplex PCR, and TCRdb holds only the in-frame ones, with some missing. The sample has 140,000 to 150,000 clones; roughly nine tenths are singletons. Source: peripheral blood, taken 28 days after the second AZD1222 dose. Receptor source: an adult who received the AZD1222 COVID-19 vaccine. The CDR3 runs from the conserved cysteine through the conserved F or W. A D gene is named only where the DNA matches it firmly. Size values are once, few and many counts, or a class for expanded clones, and some rows have none.

abundance	v_gene	j_gene	d_gene	CDR3aa	CDR3nt
NA	TRBV11-2	TRBJ2-5	NA	CASSLDEFANERETQYF	TGTGCCAGCAGCTTAGATGAGTTTGCCAACGAAAGGGAGACCCAGTACTTC
NA	TRBV12-3/TRBV12-4	TRBJ1-5	TRBD1	CASSRDSLRPQHF	TGTGCCAGCAGTCGGGACAGCTTAAGGCCCCAGCATTTT
NA	TRBV30	TRBJ1-2	NA	CAWSASSYGYTF	TGTGCCTGGAGTGCCTCTTCCTATGGCTACACCTTC
NA	TRBV27	TRBJ1-1	NA	CASSQFWAGKNTEAFF	TGTGCCAGCAGCCAGTTTTGGGCGGGGAAGAACACTGAAGCTTTCTTT
NA	TRBV6-2/TRBV6-3	TRBJ1-5	NA	CASSYGVSNQPQHF	TGTGCCAGCAGTTACGGCGTGTCAAATCAGCCCCAGCATTTT
NA	TRBV30	TRBJ1-6	TRBD1	CAWKGTGGSSPLHF	TGTGCCTGGAAAGGGACAGGGGGCAGTTCACCCCTCCACTTT
once	TRBV29-1	TRBJ1-1	NA	CSVGGRRNTEAFF	TGCAGCGTTGGAGGCAGGAGGAACACTGAAGCTTTCTTT
NA	TRBV11-2	TRBJ1-2	NA	CASSLGTANYGYTF	TGTGCCAGCAGCTTAGGCACAGCTAACTATGGCTACACCTTC
NA	TRBV6-5	TRBJ2-1	TRBD2	CASSRTSGRAREQFF	TGTGCCAGCAGCCGTACTAGCGGGAGGGCCCGGGAGCAGTTCTTC
once	TRBV30	TRBJ1-2	NA	CAWFTGGFDYGYTF	TGTGCCTGGTTTACCGGGGGGTTTGACTATGGCTACACCTTC
once	TRBV6-2/TRBV6-3	TRBJ2-3	TRBD2	CASSLFQGLAGTDTQYF	TGTGCCAGCAGTCTATTCCAGGGACTAGCGGGCACAGATACGCAGTATTTT
NA	TRBV15	TRBJ2-3	NA	CATSIGSRDSTDTQYF	TGTGCCACCAGCATAGGAAGCCGGGACAGCACAGATACGCAGTATTTT
NA	TRBV2	TRBJ1-1	NA	CASSWSNTEAFF	TGTGCCAGCAGTTGGTCCAACACTGAAGCTTTCTTT
NA	TRBV29-1	TRBJ2-1	NA	CSVDVWRNNEQFF	TGCAGCGTTGATGTTTGGAGGAACAATGAGCAGTTCTTC
NA	TRBV7-9	TRBJ2-1	TRBD2	CASSLLAGESYNEQFF	TGTGCCAGCAGCTTACTGGCGGGAGAATCCTACAATGAGCAGTTCTTC
NA	TRBV9	TRBJ2-1	NA	CASSVVADNEQFF	TGTGCCAGCAGCGTAGTGGCAGACAATGAGCAGTTCTTC
NA	TRBV27	TRBJ1-1	NA	CASSPIRGGDTEAFF	TGTGCCAGCAGTCCTATCAGGGGTGGGGACACTGAAGCTTTCTTT
NA	TRBV18	TRBJ2-2	NA	CASSDPGKTGELFF	TGTGCCAGCTCAGATCCAGGGAAGACCGGGGAGCTGTTTTTT
NA	TRBV6-5	TRBJ1-2	NA	CASSYTQLREGYTF	TGTGCCAGCAGTTACACCCAACTAAGGGAAGGCTACACCTTC
NA	TRBV2	TRBJ2-5	TRBD2	CASRGTSGIQETQYF	TGTGCCAGCAGGGGGACTAGCGGGATCCAAGAGACCCAGTACTTC